The 22 T cell receptor beta chains reported below all come from one sample, sequenced in a study of cytomegalovirus exposure and HLA in healthy donors. Primers: 60 Vbeta forward and 13 Jbeta reverse. The data were produced by immunoSEQ multiplex PCR, yet TCRdb's version contains in-frame clones alone and is incomplete. The profile shows around 100,000 clones, approximately 73% of them singletons. Sequencing input: PBMCs. The receptors stem from a woman aged 50 to 65 in good health and CMV-seropositive.

The chain recombines TRBV5-1 with TRBJ2-1, with TRBD2 matching over 7 bases. V lost 0 bases and J lost 2; bases outside the gene matches: 5. The CDR3 totals 16 residues. Germline V lookup: CDR1 SGHRS, CDR2 YFSETQ. This CDR3 is CASSLEASGAYNEQFF. The DNA of the CDR3 is TGCGCCAGCAGCTTGGAGGCTAGCGGAGCCTACAATGAGCAGTTCTTC. Based on the CDR3 plus reference TRBV5-1 and TRBJ2-1, the full variable domain is KAGVTQTPRYLIKTRGQQVTLSCSPISGHRSVSWYQQTPGQGLQFLFEYFSETQRNKGNFPGRFSGRQFSNSRSEMNVSTLELGDSALYLCASSLEASGAYNEQFFGPGTRLTVL.

There are a few counts of this clone. The chain is built from TRBV18 and TRBJ1-2, with D perhaps TRBD1 (6 bases). The CDR3 contains 16 residues. The ends were cut back, 1 base at V and 4 bases at J, with 16 bases in the middle. Looked up from germline, CDR1 is KGHSH and CDR2 is LQKENI. CDR3 sequence: CASSPRRAGESYGYTF. CDR3 coding DNA: TGTGCCAGCTCACCACGTAGGGCAGGGGAATCCTATGGCTACACCTTC.

The chain combines TRBV5-4 with TRBJ2-7, with a weak D call TRBD2 (5 bases). Per the germline V gene, CDR1 is SGHNT and CDR2 is YYREEE (reference sequence). Trimming left V 1 base short and J 2 bases short, with 10 bases between. This CDR3 comprises 14 residues. This CDR3 reads CASSLSGSPYEQYF. CDR3 DNA sequence: TGTGCCAGCAGCTTGTCGGGGTCCCCCTACGAGCAGTACTTC.

The chain recombines TRBV6-1 with TRBJ2-5; 10 positions agree with TRBD1. The DNA end is more similar to TRBJ2-7, so the J call may be wrong. The CDR3 is 14 amino acids. Germline CDR1 is MNHNS and CDR2 is SASEGT. CDR3 sequence (DNA): TGTGCCAGCTCCCAAAGGGACAGGGGCTACGAGCAGTACTTC. Its translation is CASSQRDRGYEQYF.

The rearrangement joins TRBV5-1 to TRBJ2-5; maybe TRBD1 (5 bases). Germline V gives CDR1 SGHRS, CDR2 YFSETQ. The CDR3 has 17 amino acids. Trimming removed 0 bases from V and 1 base from J, with 16 bases in between. The CDR3 reads CASSLGIGANGQETQYF. In DNA, the CDR3 is TGCGCCAGCAGCTTGGGGATTGGGGCTAACGGCCAAGAGACCCAGTACTTC.

The V and J genes are TRBV9 and TRBJ1-1, with D possibly matching TRBD1 (6 bases). This CDR3 spans 13 amino acids. Germline V gene sequence: CDR1 SGDLS, CDR2 YYNGEE. V dropped 2 bases and J dropped 4 bases, with 9 bases sitting between them. For the CDR3, the DNA is TGTGCCAGCAGCGTTCAAGGGGGCACTGAAGCTTTCTTT. As protein: CASSVQGGTEAFF.

Only a few counts were recorded for this clone. The chain carries TRBV7-9 and TRBJ2-7, with D possibly TRBD2 on 6 matching bases. There are 13 residues in the CDR3. Germline-derived CDR1 and CDR2 are SEHNR and FQNEAQ (reference sequence). V lost 6 bases and J 3 bases, leaving 12 bases between the germline ends. The CDR3 loop is CASRLGEDYEQYF. As DNA, the CDR3 is TGTGCCAGCAGGCTCGGGGAGGACTACGAGCAGTACTTC.

The chain uses TRBV6-1 and TRBJ1-1; D gene ambiguous. V was clipped by 4 bases and J by 5 bases, with 17 bases between them. CDR1 is MNHNS, CDR2 SASEGT, per germline. This CDR3 region has 15 residues. The CDR3 bases are TGTGCCAGCAGTGCAACGACACGCACGGGGACTGAAGCTTTCTTT. It codes for CASSATTRTGTEAFF.

The V call is TRBV6-1, the J call TRBJ1-5, with 8 nucleotides matching TRBD1. The V gene end was trimmed by 6 bases and the J gene end by 0 bases; junction bases not matched to a gene: 4. Looked up from germline, CDR1 is MNHNS and CDR2 is SASEGT. The CDR3 is 15 residues long. The CDR3 bases are TGTGCCAGCAGGGTGACAGGGGTTAGCAATCAGCCCCAGCATTTT. As protein: CASRVTGVSNQPQHF.

The CDR3 sequence is CSVPRLARMRNEQFF. The CDR3 bases are TGCAGCGTTCCCCGACTAGCCCGGATGCGGAATGAGCAGTTCTTC. The chain is built from TRBV29-1 and TRBJ2-1; 7 bases align to TRBD2. The CDR3 consists of 15 residues. Germline-derived CDR1 and CDR2 are SQVTM and ANQGSEA. V lost 5 bases to trimming and J lost 7 bases; unmatched junction nucleotides: 14.

The chain couples TRBV9 to TRBJ2-5; 8 nucleotides align to TRBD2. The CDR3 extends over 16 amino acids. V gave up 0 bases and J gave up 1 base; unmatched junction bases: 5. Germline values: CDR1 SGDLS, CDR2 YYNGEE. CDR3 sequence (DNA): TGTGCCAGCAGCGTAGGAGTAGCGGGAAGCCAAGAGACCCAGTACTTC. As protein: CASSVGVAGSQETQYF.

CDR3 residues: CASSLTDSGGEAFF. In nucleotides, the CDR3 is TGTGCCAGCAGCTTAACCGACTCCGGCGGGGAAGCTTTCTTT. The chain links TRBV11-2 to TRBJ1-1; D gene ambiguous. Trimming took 2 bases from V and 8 from J, leaving 15 bases between them. The CDR3 totals 14 residues. CDR1 and CDR2 from the germline V gene are SGHAT and FQNNGV.

The J gene is TRBJ2-3, the V gene TRBV6-1; 10 bases agree with TRBD1. CDR3 size: 17 residues. V lost 3 bases and J lost 4; bases outside the gene matches: 10. Germline V lookup: CDR1 MNHNS, CDR2 SASEGT. As DNA, the CDR3 is TGTGCCAGCAGTGAGGGCGTACCGGGACAGGGGTCAGATACGCAGTATTTT. Protein sequence: CASSEGVPGQGSDTQYF.

V is TRBV15 and J is TRBJ1-3; TRBD1 might be the D (5 bases). V shed 1 base and J shed 3 bases, with 10 bases lying between them. Germline CDR1 LNHNV, CDR2 YYDKDF (reference sequence). The CDR3 has 15 amino acids. CDR3 region: CATSRVTGVGNTIYF. The CDR3 DNA reads TGTGCCACCAGCAGAGTAACGGGGGTTGGAAACACCATATATTTT.

The chain recombines TRBV15 with TRBJ1-5; no clear D. The CDR3 has 17 residues. V was clipped by 1 base and J by 2 bases, with 15 bases between them. From germline, CDR1 is LNHNV and CDR2 YYDKDF (reference sequence). The CDR3 coding sequence is TGTGCCACCAGCAGAGGTAGCCAGAGCGATGGCAATCAGCCCCAGCATTTT. It codes for CATSRGSQSDGNQPQHF.

This clone was detected only a few times. The CDR3 bases are TGCGCCAGCAGCCAAGTCTCTAGCGGGAGAACGGATACGCAGTATTTT. It codes for CASSQVSSGRTDTQYF. The V and J genes are TRBV4-1 and TRBJ2-3; 10 bases agree with TRBD2. The V and J ends lost 1 base and 6 bases, in that order; junction bases with no gene match: 7. This CDR3 has 16 amino acids. Per germline, CDR1 MGHRA and CDR2 YSYEKL.

The chain is built from TRBV5-1 and TRBJ2-3; 7 nucleotides match TRBD1. The CDR3 is 15 amino acids. The trim removed 0 bases at V and 2 bases at J, leaving 3 bases unmatched. Germline V gene data show CDR1 as SGHRS and CDR2 as YFSETQ. DNA for the CDR3: TGCGCCAGCAGCTTGGGACAGGGAATCACAGATACGCAGTATTTT. Its protein is CASSLGQGITDTQYF.

The genes are TRBV4-2 and TRBJ1-2; the D is unclear. Per germline, CDR1 LGHNA and CDR2 YNFKEQ. V was cut by 0 bases and J by 8 bases, with 10 bases left in between. This CDR3 region has 13 residues. CDR3 in DNA: TGTGCCAGCAGCCAAGAATCGGGAAACGGCTACACCTTC. Protein product: CASSQESGNGYTF.

V gene TRBV9 combines with J gene TRBJ2-1, with 13 bases lining up with TRBD2. Per germline, CDR1 SGDLS and CDR2 YYNGEE. CDR3 length: 15 residues. Losses at the gene ends were 3 bases for V and 4 bases for J; bases not matched to a gene: 1. CDR3 loop: CASSGTSGSYNEQFF. In DNA form, the CDR3 reads TGTGCCAGCAGCGGGACTAGCGGGAGTTACAATGAGCAGTTCTTC.

This chain links TRBV9 with TRBJ2-1; no clear D gene. With 3 bases removed from V and 6 bases from J, the gap between germline ends came to 19 bases. Germline V CDR1 and CDR2: SGDLS, YYNGEE. The CDR3 runs to 16 residues. Here the CDR3 reads CASSGPVPSTANEQFF. The CDR3 DNA follows: TGTGCCAGCAGCGGCCCCGTTCCTAGTACCGCCAATGAGCAGTTCTTC.

Notes on this clone: The junction does not match germline at one end; this may be a read error. V usage is TRBV7-9 and J usage is TRBJ2-1, with a tentative D call TRBD2 (5 bases). CDR3 length: 15 amino acids. In germline, CDR1 is SEHNR, CDR2 FQNEAQ (reference sequence). This CDR3 reads CSSSLGSASSDEQFF. The CDR3 DNA follows: TGTTCCAGCAGCTTAGGCTCCGCTAGCTCGGATGAGCAGTTCTTC.

This rearrangement joins TRBV7-9 to TRBJ2-7; 8 positions match TRBD1. The germline V gene has CDR1 SEHNR and CDR2 FQNEAQ (reference sequence). This CDR3 comprises 15 residues. Trimming cost V 4 bases and J 0 bases; bases outside gene matches: 5. The CDR3 DNA reads as TGTGCCAGCAGCTCCGGACAGGGCCTCTCCTACGAGCAGTACTTC. It encodes CASSSGQGLSYEQYF.